This T cell receptor (beta chain) was identified in a study of identical twins. Concerning this clonotype: The antigen is unknown.

TCRdb ran MiXCR on the 5' RACE reads and lists one entry per CDR3 protein. Of about 900,000 distinct CDR3 sequences in the sample, roughly 12% were seen once. Per the germline V gene, CDR1 is DFQATT and CDR2 is SNEGSKA (reference sequence). V lost 6 bases to trimming and J lost 6 bases; unmatched junction nucleotides: 4. CDR3 size: 11 residues. Each donor (without exception) was a healthy Caucasian. The study's findings and limits: Twin sharing of out-of-frame TCR alpha was underestimated by models in monozygotic pairs.

These same data were also listed under a study on yellow fever vaccine responses in identical twins.

The chain recombines TRBV20-1 with TRBJ1-1; TRBD1 aligns across 7 bases. Sequencing input: PBMCs. The source is a woman younger than 35 in good health. The CDR3 region is CSASTGPEAFF. DNA of the CDR3: TGCAGTGCCTCGACAGGGCCTGAAGCTTTCTTT.